Listed below are T cell receptor beta chains from one sample, sequenced in a study of OX40 agonist ivuxolimab in advanced cancers. Repertoires were generated with immunoSEQ multiplex PCR, while TCRdb's copy carries only in-frame clones and drops some. The sample holds roughly 72,000 clones, over 70% seen once. The sample in question was CD4+ or CD8+ T cells sorted from blood, obtained in a trial of the OX40 agonist ivuxolimab. All receptors derive from an adult with an advanced solid tumor such as melanoma, head and neck, liver or kidney cancer. Both conserved end residues are part of each CDR3. The D gene is left open where the match is weak. Expanded clones are given a class, and other clones once, few, many or no size at all.

d_call j_call v_call clone_size cdr3_nt cdr3_aa
TRBD1 TRBJ1-4 TRBV19 many TGTGCCAGTAGTGACCGGGACAGGGTAAGGGAAAAACTGTTTTTT CASSDRDRVREKLFF
NA TRBJ1-5 TRBV28 NA TGTGCCAGCAGCCCGCGGGGTACCTATAGCAATCAGCCCCAGCATTTT CASSPRGTYSNQPQHF
NA TRBJ2-5 TRBV30 NA TGTGCCTGGTCGTTAGCAGGGGAGACCCAGTACTTC CAWSLAGETQYF
TRBD2 TRBJ2-1 TRBV9 NA TGTGCCAGCAGCGTAGGTATCAGCGGGAACTCCTACAATGAGCAGTTCTTC CASSVGISGNSYNEQFF
TRBD1 TRBJ1-1 TRBV6-5 few TGTGCCAGCAGTTCCGGGACAGGGGTGAACACTGAAGCTTTCTTT CASSSGTGVNTEAFF
NA TRBJ1-1 TRBV14 few TGTGCCAGCAGCCAAGTTGGTGGTAGTGAAGCTTTCTTT CASSQVGGSEAFF
TRBD2 TRBJ2-1 TRBV11-2 once TGTGCCAGCAGGAGACTAGCGGGGGTGGTTTTGAATGAGCAGTTCTTC CASRRLAGVVLNEQFF
TRBD1 TRBJ2-5 TRBV6-5 NA TGTGCCAGCAGTATGGACAGGGTCCAAGAGACCCAGTACTTC CASSMDRVQETQYF
NA TRBJ1-6 TRBV6-6 NA TGTGCCAGCAGTACCCCTCTACAGAATTCACCCCTCCACTTT CASSTPLQNSPLHF
NA TRBJ2-7 TRBV18 NA TGTGCCAGCTCACCTCGTCGGGACGAGCAGTACTTC CASSPRRDEQYF
NA TRBJ1-1 TRBV21-1 NA TGTGCCAGCAGCCCAGCAGAACAGGGTGGGTTAGCGAACACTGAAGCTTTCTTT CASSPAEQGGLANTEAFF
NA TRBJ1-3 TRBV27 NA TGTGCCAGCAGTTTACGGGGAGTCGCTGGAAACACCATATATTTT CASSLRGVAGNTIYF
TRBD2 TRBJ2-1 TRBV7-9 NA TGTGCCAGCAGCCCCCAGGCGGGAGGGCTCTCAGAGCAGTTCTTC CASSPQAGGLSEQFF
TRBD1 TRBJ2-3 TRBV4-3 NA TGCGCCAGCAGCCTGGGACAGGGGGTGGCAGATACGCAGTATTTT CASSLGQGVADTQYF
TRBD2 TRBJ2-3 TRBV14 NA TGTGCCAGCAGCCGCCGGGCCTTCCCTTGGACACTAGCGGGAGATGGTTTGACAGATACGCAGTATTTT CASSRRAFPWTLAGDGLTDTQYF
TRBD2 TRBJ2-7 TRBV7-9 NA TGTGCCAGCAGCAAAACGACTAGCGGGGGGGCCAAGGAGCAGTACTTC CASSKTTSGGAKEQYF
NA TRBJ1-4 TRBV18 NA TGTGCCAGCTCACCCAGTCCCCTGGGGGAAAAACTGTTTTTT CASSPSPLGEKLFF
NA TRBJ2-3 TRBV7-9 few TGTGCCAGCACTCCCAAAGTGGCAGATACGCAGTATTTT CASTPKVADTQYF
TRBD2 TRBJ2-7 TRBV5-6 NA TGTGCCAGCAGCCCGGGGGGGATTTCCTACGAGCAGTACTTC CASSPGGISYEQYF
TRBD1 TRBJ1-5 TRBV6-1 NA TGTGCCAGCAGTGAAGTACAGGGGCGGGTCAATCAGCCCCAGCATTTT CASSEVQGRVNQPQHF
TRBD1 TRBJ2-2 TRBV5-1 NA TGCGCCAGCAGCTTACTTGGACAGGGTTGGAACACCGGGGAGCTGTTTTTT CASSLLGQGWNTGELFF
TRBD2 TRBJ2-7 TRBV5-1 once TGCGCCAGCAGCTTGGAAGCGGGAAGCTCCTACGAGCAGTACTTC CASSLEAGSSYEQYF
NA TRBJ1-1 TRBV7-9 NA TGTGCCAGCAGCTGGGGACCGAACACTGAAGCTTTCTTT CASSWGPNTEAFF
NA TRBJ2-5 TRBV29-1 NA TGCAGCGTGGAGACCTTGGGGGTCTCCCAAGAGACCCAGTACTTC CSVETLGVSQETQYF
NA TRBJ1-2 TRBV25-1 NA TGTGCCAGCAGTGAGGGGATCTGGGGTGGTGGCTACACCTTC CASSEGIWGGGYTF
NA TRBJ2-7 TRBV7-3 NA TGTGCCAGCAGCTTTGGGGCAAGGGACGAGCAGTACTTC CASSFGARDEQYF
NA TRBJ1-1 TRBV5-4 NA TGTGCCAGCAGCACTTCCCTGGGCGGAAACCAACATGAAGCTTTCTTT CASSTSLGGNQHEAFF
NA TRBJ1-2 TRBV15 NA TGTGCCACCAGCAGAGATCTCGCTGAGGGGGGCTACACCTTC CATSRDLAEGGYTF
NA TRBJ1-1 TRBV10-3 NA TGTGCCATCAGTGAGTCCGCAGGGGCCACTGAAGCTTTCTTT CAISESAGATEAFF
NA TRBJ2-7 TRBV6-6 few TGTGCCAGCGGGGGGTACGAGCAGTACTTC CASGGYEQYF
NA TRBJ2-1 TRBV15 NA TGTGCCACCAGCAGGGACACCGGCGAGCAGTTCTTC CATSRDTGEQFF
NA TRBJ1-1 TRBV7-2 NA TGTGCCAGCAGCTTATACAGGTCCATGAACACTGAAGCTTTCTTT CASSLYRSMNTEAFF
NA TRBJ2-7 TRBV4-2 NA TGTGCCAGCAGCCAAGATATCGGACTTTCGTACGAGTACTTC CASSQDIGLSYEYF
TRBD1 TRBJ1-5 TRBV28 once TGTGCCAGCAGTTTGGGGGGGACAGGGAATCAGCCCCAGCATTTT CASSLGGTGNQPQHF
NA TRBJ2-7 TRBV9 NA TGTGCCAGCAGCGGTAGCCCGGGACCGAGTTACGAGCAGTACTTC CASSGSPGPSYEQYF
NA TRBJ2-3 TRBV7-2 NA TGTGCCAGCAGCTTAAGGACCATAGCGGAACCCGTCACAGATACGCAGTATTTT CASSLRTIAEPVTDTQYF
TRBD2 TRBJ2-4 TRBV11-2 few TGTGCCAGCAGCTTAGGGACTAGTACGAACATTCAGTACTTC CASSLGTSTNIQYF
NA TRBJ1-2 TRBV10-2 NA TGCGCCAGCGGACCATTTGGCCCCGGGGGACTGGGCTACACCTTC CASGPFGPGGLGYTF
NA TRBJ1-3 TRBV30 NA TGTGCCTGGAGTGGGGGACGGCACTCTGGAAACACCATATATTTT CAWSGGRHSGNTIYF
NA TRBJ2-2 TRBV25-1 NA TGTGCCAGCAGTGAGGGGGTAAGGGCCGGGGAGCTGTTTTTT CASSEGVRAGELFF
NA TRBJ1-1 TRBV5-1 NA TGCGCCAGCAGCCCCCAGTCTGGGAACACTGAAGCTTTCTTT CASSPQSGNTEAFF
TRBD1 TRBJ1-5 TRBV6-5 NA TGTGCCAGCAGACGACAGGGTAGCCAGCCCCAGCATTTT CASRRQGSQPQHF